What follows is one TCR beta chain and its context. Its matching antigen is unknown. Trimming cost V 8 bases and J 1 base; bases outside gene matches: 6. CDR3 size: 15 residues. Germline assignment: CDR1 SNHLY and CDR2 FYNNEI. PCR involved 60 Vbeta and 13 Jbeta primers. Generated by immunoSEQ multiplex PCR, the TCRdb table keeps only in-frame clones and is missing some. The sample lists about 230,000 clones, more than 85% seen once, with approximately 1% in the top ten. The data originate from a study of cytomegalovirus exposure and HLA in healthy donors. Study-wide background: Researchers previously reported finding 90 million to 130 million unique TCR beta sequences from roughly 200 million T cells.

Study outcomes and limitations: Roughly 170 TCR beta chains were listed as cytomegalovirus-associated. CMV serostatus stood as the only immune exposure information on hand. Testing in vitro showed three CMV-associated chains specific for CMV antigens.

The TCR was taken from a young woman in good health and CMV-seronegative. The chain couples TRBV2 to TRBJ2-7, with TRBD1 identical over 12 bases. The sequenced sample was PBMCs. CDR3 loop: CASPRDRGPSYEQYF. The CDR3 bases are TGTGCCAGCCCGCGGGACAGGGGGCCTTCCTACGAGCAGTACTTC.